These 12 T cell receptor beta chains originate from one sample sequenced in a study of cytomegalovirus exposure and HLA in healthy donors (dated by TCRdb to 2015 to 2018). To prepare the library, the immunoSEQ multiplex PCR assay was applied. The multiplex PCR relied on a mix of 60 forward primers for TCR Vbeta segments and 13 reverse primers for TCR Jbeta segments. The table was pulled from immuneACCESS by TCRdb, which kept in-frame rearrangements only. Such tables lose some clones; where checked, under half of the loss comes from unresolved V genes, and the rest has no known cause. This sample is represented by 150,000 to 160,000 clones; 75% to 85% of them were singletons. The top ten hold around 6% of the sample. Sequenced material: PBMCs. The receptors come from a woman between 35 and 50 years old in good health and CMV-seropositive.

The gene calls are TRBV27 and TRBJ2-1; weak D call: TRBD1 (6 bases). Germline V gene sequence: CDR1 MNHEY, CDR2 SMNVEV (reference sequence). V dropped 5 bases and J dropped 8 bases, with 13 bases sitting between them. This CDR3 is built from 13 residues. The CDR3 DNA sequence: TGTGCCAGCAGTCCCAGGGGCCGCGATGAGCAGTTCTTC. It yields the protein CASSPRGRDEQFF.

This clone was picked up a small number of times. The V gene is TRBV7-2, the J gene TRBJ2-7, with TRBD1 identical over 11 bases. J lost 6 bases, V lost 5 bases, and 3 bases had no gene match. This CDR3 comprises 13 residues. Looked up from germline, CDR1 is SGHTA and CDR2 is FQGNSA. The CDR3 protein is CASSRDRGSEQYF. In nucleotides, the CDR3 is TGTGCCAGCAGCCGGGACAGGGGGAGCGAGCAGTACTTC.

The V and J genes are TRBV19 and TRBJ2-3; the match to TRBD2 covers 12 bases. V was clipped by 7 bases and J by 2 bases; unmatched bases: 7. Germline V gene data show CDR1 as LNHDA and CDR2 as SQIVND (reference sequence). The length of the CDR3 is 16 residues. CDR3 region: CASKTLAGGPTDTQYF. The CDR3 DNA sequence: TGTGCCAGTAAAACCCTAGCGGGAGGGCCCACAGATACGCAGTATTTT.

The chain uses TRBV7-3 and TRBJ1-1; 7 positions match TRBD1. The CDR3 runs to 16 residues. The germline V gene encodes CDR1 SGHTA and CDR2 FQGTGA. V gave up 2 bases and J gave up 0 bases; unmatched junction bases: 6. The CDR3: CASSLQGVTMNTEAFF. CDR3 DNA: TGTGCCAGCAGCTTACAGGGGGTGACAATGAACACTGAAGCTTTCTTT.

The chain uses TRBV5-4 and TRBJ2-5, with 10 bases fitting TRBD2. The CDR3 extends over 16 amino acids. V lost 0 bases, J lost 5 bases, and 7 bases stayed unmatched. Germline lookup yields CDR1 SGHNT and CDR2 YYREEE (reference sequence). The CDR3 loop is CASSLGASGSWETQYF. In DNA, the CDR3 is TGTGCCAGCAGCTTGGGTGCTAGCGGGAGTTGGGAGACCCAGTACTTC.

The rearrangement links TRBV6-1 to TRBJ2-7; a weak D match, TRBD1 (6 bases). V was pared by 2 bases and J by 3 bases, with 14 bases between. Per germline, CDR1 MNHNS and CDR2 SASEGT. CDR3 length: 15 residues. The CDR3 DNA reads TGTGCCAGCAGTGAATGGACAGATACCCTCTACGAGCAGTACTTC. It encodes CASSEWTDTLYEQYF.

The chain links TRBV18 to TRBJ1-3; 7 bases match TRBD1. CDR3 length: 15 amino acids. Trimming at V came to 3 bases and at J to 5 bases, leaving 7 bases not matched to a gene. The germline CDR1 and CDR2 sequences are KGHSH and LQKENI. The CDR3 sequence is CASSPNRGRRNTIYF. DNA of the CDR3: TGTGCCAGCTCACCGAACAGGGGAAGAAGAAACACCATATATTTT.

This rearrangement joins TRBV19 to TRBJ2-5; 14 bases are a match to TRBD2. Germline CDR1 reads LNHDA; CDR2 reads SQIVND (reference sequence). With V trimmed by 2 bases and J by 5 bases, 10 bases remained unmatched. This CDR3 has 18 amino acids. The CDR3 sequence is CASSIRVTSGRAGETQYF. CDR3 DNA: TGTGCCAGTAGTATACGGGTGACTAGCGGGAGGGCCGGGGAGACCCAGTACTTC.

This clone was picked up one time. The CDR3 region has the DNA TGCGCCAGCAGCCACCCCGGAGAGCGGGATAGCAATCAGCCCCAGCATTTT. Its protein product is CASSHPGERDSNQPQHF. The genes are TRBV4-1 and TRBJ1-5; no firm D call. Deletions cut 3 bases from V and 0 bases from J, with 15 bases between. Looked up from germline, CDR1 is MGHRA and CDR2 is YSYEKL. The CDR3 runs 17 residues.

V and J are TRBV28 and TRBJ1-6; 8 bases agree with TRBD1. CDR3 length: 13 residues. V was pared by 10 bases and J by 9 bases, with 8 bases of the junction left unmatched. Germline V gene data show CDR1 as MDHEN and CDR2 as SYDVKM. The chain's CDR3 is CAIKTGGRSPLHF. CDR3 DNA sequence: TGTGCCATCAAAACAGGGGGTCGTTCACCCCTCCACTTT.

This sequence joins TRBV29-1 and TRBJ2-7; D is possibly TRBD1 (6 bases). V shed 5 bases and J shed 12 bases, with 17 bases lying between them. Germline CDR1 and CDR2: SQVTM and ANQGSEA. This CDR3 comprises 11 residues. CDR3 sequence: CSVQTGKARYF. CDR3 nucleotides: TGCAGCGTTCAAACAGGGAAGGCCAGGTACTTC.

This clone was observed a handful of times. V and J are TRBV6-5 and TRBJ1-1, with no clear D. There are 12 residues in the CDR3. CDR1 and CDR2 (germline): MNHEY, SVGAGI. Trimming removed 6 bases from V and 7 bases from J, with 12 bases in between. The CDR3 bases are TGTGCCAGCAGCTGGGCTTTTGGTGAAGCTTTCTTT. Translated, it gives CASSWAFGEAFF.